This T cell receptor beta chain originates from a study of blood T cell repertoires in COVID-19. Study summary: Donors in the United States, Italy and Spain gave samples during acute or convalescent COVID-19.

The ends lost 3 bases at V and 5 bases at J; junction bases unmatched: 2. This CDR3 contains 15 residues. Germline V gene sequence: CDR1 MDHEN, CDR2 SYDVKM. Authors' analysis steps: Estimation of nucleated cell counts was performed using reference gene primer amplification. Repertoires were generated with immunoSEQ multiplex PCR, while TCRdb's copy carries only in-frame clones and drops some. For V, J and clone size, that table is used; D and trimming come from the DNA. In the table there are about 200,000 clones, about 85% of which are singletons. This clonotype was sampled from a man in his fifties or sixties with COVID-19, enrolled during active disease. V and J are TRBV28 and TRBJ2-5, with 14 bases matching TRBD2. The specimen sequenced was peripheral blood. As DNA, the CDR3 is TGTGCCAGCAGTTTGGGACTAGCGGGAGTTGAGACCCAGTACTTC. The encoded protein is CASSLGLAGVETQYF.